The 20 T cell receptor beta chains below all came from one sample that was sequenced in a study of response to subunit inactivated influenza vaccine. TCRdb called the RT-PCR reads again in MiXCR, with one record for every CDR3 protein. The profile shows 250,000 to 350,000 distinct CDR3 sequences, roughly 20% of them singletons. Sequencing was performed on PBMCs from blood, taken 21 months after vaccination. The receptors originated from a man aged 50 to 69 who received an inactivated influenza vaccine.

The chain recombines TRBV24-1 with TRBJ2-3; TRBD2 might be the D (6 bases). The germline CDR1 and CDR2 sequences are KGHDR and SFDVKD. Deletions cut 5 bases from V and 1 base from J, with 18 bases between. The CDR3 extends over 17 amino acids. The CDR3 spells CATSVGGKGIGTDTQYF. CDR3 nucleotides: TGTGCCACCAGTGTCGGAGGGAAGGGTATAGGCACAGATACGCAGTATTTT.

This clonotype appeared many times. The V call is TRBV5-5, the J call TRBJ1-2; D call uncertain. Germline loops: CDR1 SGHKS, CDR2 YYEKEE (reference sequence). Trimming removed 2 bases at V and 8 bases at J, with 13 bases between. The CDR3 runs 13 residues. The CDR3 coding sequence is TGTGCCAGCAGCTTCTCTCTAAATCGCGGCTACACCTTC. This sequence encodes CASSFSLNRGYTF. The complete variable domain, with remaining parts taken from reference TRBV5-5 and TRBJ1-2, reads DAGVTQSPTHLIKTRGQQVTLRCSPISGHKSVSWYQQVLGQGPQFIFQYYEKEERGRGNFPDRFSARQFPNYSSELNVNALLLGDSALYLCASSFSLNRGYTFGSGTRLTVV.

This clonotype has more than one count but fewer than ten. J is TRBJ1-1 and V is TRBV5-5; D call uncertain. The V end was cut by 1 base, the J end by 7 bases, with 5 bases between. Germline assignment: CDR1 SGHKS and CDR2 YYEKEE (reference sequence). CDR3 length: 11 residues. CDR3 nucleotides: TGTGCCAGCAGCTTGTTTGTTGAAGCTTTCTTT. This gives the protein CASSLFVEAFF.

This clonotype was detected only a few times. The rearrangement uses TRBV28 and TRBJ1-2, with D perhaps TRBD1 (5 bases). Germline V CDR1 and CDR2: MDHEN, SYDVKM. Between the trimmed V and J ends, which lost 3 bases and 5 bases, there was a span of 13 bases. The CDR3 consists of 14 residues. This chain's CDR3 is CASSFTGTDYGYTF. In nucleotides, the CDR3 is TGTGCCAGCAGTTTCACCGGGACGGATTATGGCTACACCTTC.

The V and J genes are TRBV15 and TRBJ2-5; D not certain. Trimming took 5 bases from V and 2 from J, leaving 12 bases between them. Germline V lookup: CDR1 LNHNV, CDR2 YYDKDF (reference sequence). CDR3 length: 14 amino acids. The CDR3 DNA is TGTGCCACCAGCCGAAGCCTGAGACAAGAGACCCAGTACTTC. Translated: CATSRSLRQETQYF.

This clonotype has more than one count but fewer than ten. The chain combines TRBV20-1 with TRBJ1-2; no firm D call. With 0 bases removed from V and 5 bases from J, the gap between germline ends came to 16 bases. CDR3 length: 15 residues. Germline V gives CDR1 DFQATT, CDR2 SNEGSKA (reference sequence). The CDR3 here is CSARDWEVMAYGYTF. DNA for the CDR3: TGCAGTGCTAGAGATTGGGAGGTGATGGCTTATGGCTACACCTTC.

This clonotype turned up a few times. V is TRBV10-3 and J is TRBJ2-3; TRBD2 is a possible D gene (5 bases). V was shortened by 5 bases and J by 2 bases, with 11 bases between the two germline ends. This CDR3 has 14 amino acids. Germline assignment: CDR1 ENHRY and CDR2 SYGVKD. In DNA form, the CDR3 reads TGTGCCATCAGTTCCGGGATCCTCACAGATACGCAGTATTTT. Translated: CAISSGILTDTQYF.

The chain employs TRBV7-9 and TRBJ1-2, with 9 bases aligning to TRBD1. The CDR3 runs 14 residues. J was trimmed by 5 bases and V by 5 bases; bases with no gene match: 6. Germline CDR1 reads SEHNR; CDR2 reads FQNEAQ (reference sequence). In DNA, the CDR3 is TGTGCCAGCAGCACCGGGACAGGGCTTTATGGCTACACCTTC. Protein product: CASSTGTGLYGYTF.

This chain connects TRBV28 to TRBJ2-7, with 9 bases matching TRBD1. Trimming took 4 bases from V and 12 from J; bases not matched to a gene: 13. Germline V gives CDR1 MDHEN, CDR2 SYDVKM. The CDR3 extends over 14 amino acids. For the CDR3, the DNA is TGTGCCAGCAGTTACGTGGGACAGGGAGGAAAAGGGTACTTC. The encoded protein is CASSYVGQGGKGYF. The full variable domain, completed using reference TRBV28 and TRBJ2-7, is DVKVTQSSRYLVKRTGEKVFLECVQDMDHENMFWYRQDPGLGLRLIYFSYDVKMKEKGDIPEGYSVSREKKERFSLILESASTNQTSMYLCASSYVGQGGKGYFGPGTRLTVT.

This CDR3 reads CASSLVRTEQFF. CDR3 sequence (DNA): TGTGCCAGCAGCTTGGTCCGGACTGAGCAGTTCTTC. This chain connects TRBV5-6 to TRBJ2-1; D is uncertain. The V end lost 0 bases, the J end lost 9 bases, and 7 bases lay between the germline ends. Germline CDR1 reads SGHDT; CDR2 reads YYEEEE. CDR3 length equals 12 residues.

The chain links TRBV29-1 to TRBJ1-2; D possibly corresponds to TRBD1 (6 bases). Germline lookup yields CDR1 SQVTM and CDR2 ANQGSEA. CDR3 length equals 12 residues. Trimming shortened V by 4 bases and J by 4 bases, and 10 bases separated the two germline ends. DNA for the CDR3: TGCAGCGTTGTGGGGGCCGTCTATGGCTACACCTTC. Translating gives CSVVGAVYGYTF.

This clonotype appeared many times. The V and J genes are TRBV20-1 and TRBJ1-5, with D perhaps TRBD1 (6 bases). This CDR3 is built from 13 residues. Germline CDR1 reads DFQATT; CDR2 reads SNEGSKA (reference sequence). V was pared by 3 bases and J by 7 bases, with 13 bases between. The CDR3 region has the DNA TGCAGTGCTAGTAACAGGGTTGAACAGCCCCAGCATTTT. Protein product: CSASNRVEQPQHF.

This clonotype has more than one count but fewer than ten. The V and J genes are TRBV7-2 and TRBJ2-7, with 7 bases that match TRBD2. The CDR3 is made up of 13 amino acids. The V and J ends lost 4 bases and 3 bases, in that order; junction bases with no gene match: 3. Germline V gene lookup returns CDR1 SGHTA and CDR2 FQGNSA. The chain's CDR3 is CASSSGLSYEQYF. CDR3 nucleotides: TGTGCCAGCAGCTCGGGACTAAGCTACGAGCAGTACTTC.

The chain couples TRBV4-2 to TRBJ1-2, with D hard to call. This CDR3 comprises 15 residues. Germline CDR1 reads LGHNA; CDR2 reads YNFKEQ. V dropped 0 bases and J dropped 4 bases, with 12 bases sitting between them. This CDR3 reads CASSQEMSSGYGYTF. The CDR3 coding sequence is TGTGCCAGCAGCCAAGAGATGTCCTCGGGCTATGGCTACACCTTC.

This rearrangement joins TRBV7-9 to TRBJ1-2; 7 nucleotides agree with TRBD1. CDR1 is SEHNR, CDR2 FQNEAQ, per germline (reference sequence). This CDR3 is built from 14 residues. J gave up 4 bases and V 1 base, and 3 bases lay outside the gene matches. Written as DNA, the CDR3 is TGTGCCAGCAGCTTAGTAGGGGGCGGCTATGGCTACACCTTC. Protein product: CASSLVGGGYGYTF.

V and J are TRBV5-1 and TRBJ2-1, with D maybe TRBD2 (6 bases). The germline CDR1 and CDR2 sequences are SGHRS and YFSETQ. This CDR3 comprises 14 residues. V was pared by 3 bases and J by 9 bases, with 16 bases between. CDR3 DNA sequence: TGCGCCAGCAGCTGGGGGGACCAGTCGGGTGAGCAGTTCTTC. As protein: CASSWGDQSGEQFF.

In this sample, this clonotype turned up a few times. This chain connects TRBV29-1 to TRBJ1-2; D is ambiguous. Trimming stripped 3 bases from V and 1 base from J, with 18 bases between. Germline V gives CDR1 SQVTM, CDR2 ANQGSEA. CDR3 length: 16 residues. DNA for the CDR3: TGCAGCGTTGAGCCCCGCGGATCAGATTATAACTATGGCTACACCTTC. This translates into CSVEPRGSDYNYGYTF. Filled out from reference TRBV29-1 and TRBJ1-2, the complete variable domain reads SAVISQKPSRDICQRGTSLTIQCQVDSQVTMMFWYRQQPGQSLTLIATANQGSEATYESGFVIDKFPISRPNLTFSTLTVSNMSPEDSSIYLCSVEPRGSDYNYGYTFGSGTRLTVV.

The CDR3 protein is CASSRGRNQPQHF. DNA for the CDR3: TGTGCCAGCAGCCGCGGGAGAAATCAGCCCCAGCATTTT. The genes are TRBV7-2 and TRBJ1-5, with D unclear. This CDR3 comprises 13 residues. Trimming took 5 bases from V and 4 from J, leaving 9 bases between them. Germline loops: CDR1 SGHTA, CDR2 FQGNSA.

This clonotype was counted a few times. V and J are TRBV28 and TRBJ2-5, with 8 nucleotides matching TRBD2. This CDR3 contains 13 residues. In germline, CDR1 is MDHEN, CDR2 SYDVKM. The ends lost 10 bases at V and 5 bases at J; junction bases unmatched: 9. The CDR3 is CAIFSGARETQYF. The CDR3 DNA is TGTGCCATCTTTAGCGGGGCCAGGGAGACCCAGTACTTC.

This clonotype was seen many times. V is TRBV12-3 or TRBV12-4 and J is TRBJ2-7; D gene ambiguous. This CDR3 is built from 13 residues. The ends were cut back, 2 bases at V and 0 bases at J, with 5 bases in the middle. The CDR3 DNA follows: TGTGCCAGCAGTTTAACGGGCTCCTACGAGCAGTACTTC. The encoded protein is CASSLTGSYEQYF.